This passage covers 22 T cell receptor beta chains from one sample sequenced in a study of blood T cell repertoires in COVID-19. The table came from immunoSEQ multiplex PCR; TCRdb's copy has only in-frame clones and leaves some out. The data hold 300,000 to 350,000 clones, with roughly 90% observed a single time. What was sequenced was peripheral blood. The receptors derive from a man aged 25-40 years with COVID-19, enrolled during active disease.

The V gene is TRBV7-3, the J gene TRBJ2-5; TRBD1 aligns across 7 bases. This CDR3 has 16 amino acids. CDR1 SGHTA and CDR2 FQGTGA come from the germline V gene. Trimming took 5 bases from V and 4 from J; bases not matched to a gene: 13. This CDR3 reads CASSLQNLQGRETQYF. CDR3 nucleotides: TGTGCCAGCAGCCTGCAAAACTTACAGGGGAGAGAGACCCAGTACTTC.

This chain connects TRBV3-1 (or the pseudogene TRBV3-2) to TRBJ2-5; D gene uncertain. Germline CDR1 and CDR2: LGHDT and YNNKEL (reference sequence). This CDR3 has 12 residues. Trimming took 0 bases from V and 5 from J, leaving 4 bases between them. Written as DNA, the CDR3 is TGTGCCAGCAGCCAAGATGAGGAGACCCAGTACTTC. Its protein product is CASSQDEETQYF.

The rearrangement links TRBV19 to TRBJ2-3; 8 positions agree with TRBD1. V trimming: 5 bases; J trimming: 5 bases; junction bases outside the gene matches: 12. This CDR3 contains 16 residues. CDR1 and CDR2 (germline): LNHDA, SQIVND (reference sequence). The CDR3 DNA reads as TGTGCCAGTAGTCCCCGAACAGGGGGTTTTGGAGATACGCAGTATTTT. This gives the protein CASSPRTGGFGDTQYF.

This chain's CDR3 is CASSLAGLAGVEQYF. CDR3 nucleotide sequence: TGTGCCAGCAGTTTAGCGGGACTAGCGGGGGTCGAGCAGTACTTC. The chain carries TRBV27 and TRBJ2-7; 14 bases fit TRBD2. V dropped 2 bases and J dropped 6; count of bases not matched to a gene: 3. Germline-derived CDR1 and CDR2 are MNHEY and SMNVEV (reference sequence). CDR3 length: 15 residues.

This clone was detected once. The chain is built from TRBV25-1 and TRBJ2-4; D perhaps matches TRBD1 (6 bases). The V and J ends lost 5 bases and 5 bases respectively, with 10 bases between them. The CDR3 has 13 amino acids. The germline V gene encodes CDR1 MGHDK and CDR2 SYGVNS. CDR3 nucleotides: TGTGCCAGCAGTAATTCAGGGGAAAACATTCAGTACTTC. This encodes CASSNSGENIQYF. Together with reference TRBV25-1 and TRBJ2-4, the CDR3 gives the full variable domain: EADIYQTPRYLVIGTGKKITLECSQTMGHDKMYWYQQDPGMELHLIHYSYGVNSTEKGDLSSESTVSRIRTEHFPLTLESARPSHTSQYLCASSNSGENIQYFGAGTRLSVL.

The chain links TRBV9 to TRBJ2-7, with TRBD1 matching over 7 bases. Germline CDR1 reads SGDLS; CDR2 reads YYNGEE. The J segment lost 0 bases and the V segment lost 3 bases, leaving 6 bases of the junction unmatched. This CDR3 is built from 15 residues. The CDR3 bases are TGTGCCAGCAGCGCCCAGACAGGGAGCTCCTACGAGCAGTACTTC. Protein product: CASSAQTGSSYEQYF.

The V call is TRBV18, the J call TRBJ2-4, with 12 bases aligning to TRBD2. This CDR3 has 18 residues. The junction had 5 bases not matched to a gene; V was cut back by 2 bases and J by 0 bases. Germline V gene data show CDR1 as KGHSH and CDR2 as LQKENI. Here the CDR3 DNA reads TGTGCCAGCTCACCAACTAGCGGGGGGACTCTAGCCAAAAACATTCAGTACTTC. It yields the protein CASSPTSGGTLAKNIQYF.

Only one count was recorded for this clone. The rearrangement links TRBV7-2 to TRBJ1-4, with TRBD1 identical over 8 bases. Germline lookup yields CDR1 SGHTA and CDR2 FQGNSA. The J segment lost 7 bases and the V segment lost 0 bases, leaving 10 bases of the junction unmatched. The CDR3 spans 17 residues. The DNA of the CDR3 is TGTGCCAGCAGCTTAGCGGGCCAGGGGGCAAGTAGTGAAAAACTGTTTTTT. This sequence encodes CASSLAGQGASSEKLFF.

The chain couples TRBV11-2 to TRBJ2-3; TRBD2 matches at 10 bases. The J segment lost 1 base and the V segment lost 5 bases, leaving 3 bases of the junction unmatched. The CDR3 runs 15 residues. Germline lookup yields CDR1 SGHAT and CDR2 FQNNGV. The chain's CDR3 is CASSTGTSGTDTQYF. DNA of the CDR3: TGTGCCAGCAGCACCGGGACTAGCGGCACAGATACGCAGTATTTT.

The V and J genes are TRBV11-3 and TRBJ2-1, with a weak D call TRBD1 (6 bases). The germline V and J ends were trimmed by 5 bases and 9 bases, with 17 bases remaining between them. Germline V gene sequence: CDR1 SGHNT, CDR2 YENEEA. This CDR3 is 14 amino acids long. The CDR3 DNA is TGTGCCAGCAGCCCGGGGACATACGTGGGTGAGCAGTTCTTC. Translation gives CASSPGTYVGEQFF.

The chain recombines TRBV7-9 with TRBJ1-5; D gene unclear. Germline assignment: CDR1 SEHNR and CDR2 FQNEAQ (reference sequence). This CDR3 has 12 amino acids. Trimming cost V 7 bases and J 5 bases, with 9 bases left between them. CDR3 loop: CASTPGDQPQHF. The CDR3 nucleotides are TGTGCCAGCACCCCTGGAGATCAGCCCCAGCATTTT.

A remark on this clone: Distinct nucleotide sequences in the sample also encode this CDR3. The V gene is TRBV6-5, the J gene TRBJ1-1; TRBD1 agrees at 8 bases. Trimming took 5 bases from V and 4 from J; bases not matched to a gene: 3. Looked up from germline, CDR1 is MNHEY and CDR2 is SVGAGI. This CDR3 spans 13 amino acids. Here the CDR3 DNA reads TGTGCCAGCAGTCTACAGGGGGGCACTGAAGCTTTCTTT. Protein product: CASSLQGGTEAFF.

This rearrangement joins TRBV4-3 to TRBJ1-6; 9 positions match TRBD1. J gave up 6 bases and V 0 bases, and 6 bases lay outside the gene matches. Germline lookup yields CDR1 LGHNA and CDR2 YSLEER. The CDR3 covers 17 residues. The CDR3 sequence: CASSQDFPGQGNSPLHF. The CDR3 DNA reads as TGCGCCAGCAGCCAAGATTTCCCGGGACAGGGTAATTCACCCCTCCACTTT.

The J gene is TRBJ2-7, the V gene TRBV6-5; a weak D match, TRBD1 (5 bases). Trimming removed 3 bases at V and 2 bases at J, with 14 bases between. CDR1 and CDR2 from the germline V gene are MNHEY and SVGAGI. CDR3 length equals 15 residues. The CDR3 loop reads CASSYSRQGTYEQYF. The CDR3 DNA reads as TGTGCCAGCAGTTATTCCCGGCAGGGTACCTACGAGCAGTACTTC.

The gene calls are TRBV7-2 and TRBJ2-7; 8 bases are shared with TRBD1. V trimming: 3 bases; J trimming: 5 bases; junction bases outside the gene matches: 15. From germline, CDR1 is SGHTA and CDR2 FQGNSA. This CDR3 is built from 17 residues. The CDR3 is CASSFWAGGVENNEQYF. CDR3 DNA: TGTGCCAGCAGCTTCTGGGCAGGGGGCGTAGAAAATAACGAGCAGTACTTC.

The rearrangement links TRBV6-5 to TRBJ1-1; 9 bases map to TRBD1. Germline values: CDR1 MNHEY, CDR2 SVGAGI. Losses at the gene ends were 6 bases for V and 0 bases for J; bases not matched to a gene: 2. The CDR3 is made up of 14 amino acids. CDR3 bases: TGTGCCAGCAGCACAGGGGGCATGAACACTGAAGCTTTCTTT. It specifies CASSTGGMNTEAFF.

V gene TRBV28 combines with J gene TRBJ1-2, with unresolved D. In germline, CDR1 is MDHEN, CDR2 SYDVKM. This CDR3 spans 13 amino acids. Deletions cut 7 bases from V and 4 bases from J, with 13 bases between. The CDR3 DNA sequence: TGTGCCAGCACCTTCACCGGGATCTATGGCTACACCTTC. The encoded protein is CASTFTGIYGYTF.

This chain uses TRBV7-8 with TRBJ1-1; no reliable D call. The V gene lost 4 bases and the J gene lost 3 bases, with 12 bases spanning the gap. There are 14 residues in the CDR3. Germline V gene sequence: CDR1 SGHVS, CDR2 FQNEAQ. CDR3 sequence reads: CASSYSAGDTEAFF. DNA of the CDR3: TGTGCCAGCAGCTACAGTGCCGGGGACACTGAAGCTTTCTTT.

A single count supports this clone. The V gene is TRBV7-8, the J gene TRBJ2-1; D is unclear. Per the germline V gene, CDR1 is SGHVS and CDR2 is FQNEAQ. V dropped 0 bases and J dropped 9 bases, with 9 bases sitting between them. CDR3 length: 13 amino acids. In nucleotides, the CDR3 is TGTGCCAGCAGCTTAGCGTTTTCGAGTGAGCAGTTCTTC. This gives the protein CASSLAFSSEQFF.

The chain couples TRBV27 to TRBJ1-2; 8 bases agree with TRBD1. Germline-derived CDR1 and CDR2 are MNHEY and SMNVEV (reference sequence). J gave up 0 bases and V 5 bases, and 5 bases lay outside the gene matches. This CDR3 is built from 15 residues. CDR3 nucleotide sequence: TGTGCCAGCAGTAAACAGGGGGACCCTAACTATGGCTACACCTTC. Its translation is CASSKQGDPNYGYTF.

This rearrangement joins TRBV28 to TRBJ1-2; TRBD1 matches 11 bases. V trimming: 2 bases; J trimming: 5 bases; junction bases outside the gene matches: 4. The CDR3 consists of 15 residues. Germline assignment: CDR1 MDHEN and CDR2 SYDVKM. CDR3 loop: CASSLGGDRGYGYTF. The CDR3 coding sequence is TGTGCCAGCAGTTTAGGAGGGGACAGGGGGTATGGCTACACCTTC.

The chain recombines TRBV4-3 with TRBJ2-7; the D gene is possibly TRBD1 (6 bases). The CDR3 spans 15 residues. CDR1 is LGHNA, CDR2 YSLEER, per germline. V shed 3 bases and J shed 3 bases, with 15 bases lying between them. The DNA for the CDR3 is TGCGCCAGCAGCCAGGAACAGGGCCCCTACTACGAGCAGTACTTC. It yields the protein CASSQEQGPYYEQYF.